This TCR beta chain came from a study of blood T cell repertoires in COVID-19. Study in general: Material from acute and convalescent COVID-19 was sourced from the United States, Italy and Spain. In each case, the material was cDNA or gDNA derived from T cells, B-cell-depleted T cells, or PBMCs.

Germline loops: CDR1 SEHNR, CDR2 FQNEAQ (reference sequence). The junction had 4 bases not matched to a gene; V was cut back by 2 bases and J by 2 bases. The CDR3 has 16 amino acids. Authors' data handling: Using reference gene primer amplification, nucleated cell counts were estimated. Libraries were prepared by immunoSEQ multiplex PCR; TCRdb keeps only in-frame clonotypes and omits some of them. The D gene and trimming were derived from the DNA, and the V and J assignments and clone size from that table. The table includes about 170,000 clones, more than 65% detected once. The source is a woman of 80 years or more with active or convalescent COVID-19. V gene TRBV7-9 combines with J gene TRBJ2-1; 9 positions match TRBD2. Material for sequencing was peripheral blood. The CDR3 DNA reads TGTGCCAGCAGCTTATGGCGGGAGGGCCCCTACAATGAGCAGTTCTTC. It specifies CASSLWREGPYNEQFF.